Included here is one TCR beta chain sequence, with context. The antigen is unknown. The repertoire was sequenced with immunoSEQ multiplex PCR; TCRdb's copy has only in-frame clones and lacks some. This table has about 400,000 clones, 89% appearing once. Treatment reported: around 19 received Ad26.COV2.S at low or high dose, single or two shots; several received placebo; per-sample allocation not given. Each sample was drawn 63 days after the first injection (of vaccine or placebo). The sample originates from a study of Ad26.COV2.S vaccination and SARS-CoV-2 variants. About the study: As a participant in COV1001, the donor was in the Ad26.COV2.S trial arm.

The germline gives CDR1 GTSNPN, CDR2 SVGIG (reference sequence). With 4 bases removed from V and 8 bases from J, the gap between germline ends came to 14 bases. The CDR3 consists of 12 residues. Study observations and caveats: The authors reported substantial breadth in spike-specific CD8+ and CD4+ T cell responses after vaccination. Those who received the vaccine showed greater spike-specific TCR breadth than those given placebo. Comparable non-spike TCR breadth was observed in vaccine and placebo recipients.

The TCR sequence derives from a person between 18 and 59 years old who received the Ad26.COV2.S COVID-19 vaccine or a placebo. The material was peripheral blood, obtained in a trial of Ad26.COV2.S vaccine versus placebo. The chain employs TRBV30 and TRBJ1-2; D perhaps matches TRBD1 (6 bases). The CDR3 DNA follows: TGTGCCTGGACTTGGGGGGCGTACGGCTACACCTTC. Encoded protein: CAWTWGAYGYTF.